This T cell receptor (beta chain) is from a study of cytomegalovirus exposure and HLA in healthy donors (dated by TCRdb to 2017 to 2019). Study-wide context: An earlier analysis of fewer than 750 of the donors reported over 250 Gb of sequence data and 95 million to 130 million unique TCR beta sequences obtained from approximately 180 million T cells. To predict cytomegalovirus infection status, the study combined high-throughput TCR immunosequencing, statistical association of individual TCRs with disease status, and machine learning. Typing coverage varied by locus: roughly 629-640 donors for A, B, C, DRB1 and DQB1; under 550 for DQA1; over 600 for DPA1; 450 to 480 for DPB1. HLA typing covered class I and class II loci at four-digit resolution. An early release covering roughly 640 HLA-typed donors comprised around 300 gigabases of sequencing data and around 80 million unique TCR sequences. Several DR-DQ haplotypes were treated as single units for association and clustering because of strong linkage in the cohort. Every discovery cohort repertoire had been produced on one sequencing platform. The T cell repertoires of around 670 subjects were profiled by immunosequencing and related to cytomegalovirus serostatus. The study was designed to test whether signatures of past pathogen exposure could be identified by cataloging public T cell receptors. The genetic ancestry cluster associated with self-reported Caucasian donors included 70% to 85% of the 398 genotyped donors. To study patterns of TCR occurrence, a later analysis re-analyzed previously published TCR beta repertoires from several hundred donors and added high-resolution HLA genotyping. A separate validation cohort of over 95 different subjects was used in addition to the roughly 700-subject first cohort. In a later genetic analysis, genome-wide SNP genotypes for about 55% of the roughly 700 donors were used, and that subset was treated as a discovery cohort. To decide whether each TCR beta V gene segment behaved as functional or pseudogenic, an earlier analysis of some 570 of the donors relied on high-throughput TCR beta sequencing. Donor age, sex, ethnicity and CMV serostatus were compiled together with the repertoire data. The later analysis used no new phenotypic data to find candidate immune exposures, relying instead on TCR beta sequences and their occurrence across donors. Among about 360 genotyped donors of the cohort, an average of roughly 240,000 unique TCR beta nucleotide sequences were sequenced per donor, roughly a sixth of them non-productive. Paper-wide results and their limitations: In both the original and validation cohorts, the classifier was reported to diagnose cytomegalovirus status with high specificity and sensitivity. Correlated functional status among segregating V segments might be attributable to linkage disequilibrium, but an unknown experimental factor could not be ruled out. The only immune exposure information available for the cohort was CMV serostatus. A later analysis reported that several top co-occurrence clusters appeared linked to parvovirus B19, influenza, CMV and Epstein-Barr virus. Because HLA typing was missing for some donors at each locus, association tests included only the typed subset. A cluster of highly shared sequence variants was judged likely to represent a technical artifact of the sequencing pipeline. A further reported finding was that TCR beta sequences accurately predicted the HLA-A and HLA-B alleles for most subjects in the first cohort. In a later analysis, TCR association rates were found to vary across HLA loci, with the most associated TCRs seen for DRB1 alleles and the fewest for HLA-C alleles. The authors suggested that the approach could potentially be generalized to other disease states and immunological phenotypes. The cohort was sequenced for TCR beta chains only, and without alpha or paired-chain data the features that could be detected were limited. Some IMGT-functional V segments, including TRBV6-2 and TRBV6-3, could not be told apart with the 87-base-pair reads, so those segments were excluded. In vitro tests confirmed that a few of the cytomegalovirus-associated TCR beta chains recognize cytomegalovirus antigens. The study gave a list of under 200 TCR beta chains associated with cytomegalovirus. V-gene and J-gene trimming of TCR beta chains was associated with a missense DCLRE1C variant in a later genetic analysis, and the association was replicated in an independent cohort. Presence/absence analyses assumed roughly uniform sequencing depth across donors, an assumption that may not hold. Assigning TCR associations to individual alleles was difficult when HLA alleles, especially DR and DQ, strongly co-occurred. In a later analysis, HLA-associated TCR beta chains showed more clonal expansion and lower generation probabilities than non-associated chains that were equally common. Because counts were too low, some 17 rarely observed V segments, including chromosome 9 orphons, were excluded from the earlier analysis of several hundred of the donors. Most TCR sequences were seen in very few donors, while some public TCRs were found in many individuals. An earlier analysis of some 590 of the donors showed that most TCR beta V segments appeared in productive rearrangements either about 90% or about 30% of the time, which broadly matched IMGT annotations. Specific HLA alleles were associated with roughly 17,000 TCR beta sequences at a false discovery rate of 0.05 in a later analysis. A later genetic analysis reported fewer N-insertions in productive TCRs among donors in an Asian-associated ancestry cluster than the approximately 700-donor mean. A later analysis found that most CMV-associated TCR beta chains appeared HLA-restricted, with HLA associations seemingly driven largely by CMV exposure.

Only one count was recorded for this clone. The antigen it recognizes is unknown. Base qualities are not at hand, and no much larger clone is one base apart. Trimming removed 5 bases from V and 11 bases from J; the gene matches leave 16 bases unexplained. The CDR1 and CDR2 encoded by the germline V gene (reference sequence) are LNHNV and YYDKDF. The CDR3, cysteine through phenylalanine, is 15 amino acids long. The read is trimmed to its CDR3 DNA, 45 bases read in frame from base 1. Libraries were built with the immunoSEQ multiplex PCR assay. A mixture of 60 forward primers for TCR Vbeta segments and 13 reverse primers for TCR Jbeta segments was used in the multiplex PCR. A multiplex PCR assay on genomic DNA amplified the CDR3 region of rearranged TCR beta genes. On the Illumina HiSeq System, the amplified TCR beta libraries were sequenced as 87-base-pair reads. On the study's bioinformatics: A later analysis counted some 74 million unique TCR beta chains across the 500 to 850 repertoires, and around 9.9 million of these chains were shared by at least two donors. Raw reads were error-corrected and collapsed into unique sequences with a nearest-neighbor algorithm that merged closely related sequences to remove PCR and sequencing errors. V, D and J gene segments were assigned by aligning CDR3 sequences to IMGT reference sequences. For a sequence to be retained, a match of at least six nucleotides to both a V gene segment and a J gene segment was required. A rearrangement counted as productive if the CDR3 had no stop codons and remained in frame with V and J, and every other rearrangement counted as non-productive. CDR3 was defined by IMGT convention, running from the second conserved V-encoded cysteine to the conserved J-encoded phenylalanine. The earlier analysis of approximately 590 of the donors excluded any sequence lacking an unambiguous match to a single V gene segment. In an earlier analysis of a few hundred of the donors, V segments were called functional above 56.7% productive rearrangements and were called segregating when the between-donor standard deviation exceeded 5%. A statistical classification framework was developed to diagnose cytomegalovirus status using the catalog of TCR beta chain sequences. A later analysis assigned V and J genes by comparing TCR nucleotide sequences with IMGT/GENE-DB human TR gene sequences. Using the TCRdist pipeline, a later analysis assigned CDR3 sequences along with most-parsimonious VDJ recombination scenarios. In a later analysis, each TCR beta chain was defined by its CDR3 amino acid sequence together with its V-gene family, and reads lacking a unique V-gene family were excluded. To address suspected cross-contamination and a sequencing artifact, a later analysis removed over 500 highly shared, low-generation-probability nucleotide sequences. In a later analysis, a clonal expansion index was calculated for each public chain from normalized within-repertoire ranks of inferred template counts. In a later analysis, generation probabilities were computed with a VDJ recombination model fitted to out-of-frame rearrangements, and the resulting probabilities were checked against IGoR. In a later analysis, TCR-TCR, TCR-HLA and TCR-CMV co-occurrence was scored with hypergeometric tests, and a repertoire-size bias correction was applied to TCR pairs. To estimate false discovery rates, a later analysis permuted the HLA or CMV assignments 20 times. In a later analysis, co-occurring TCRs were grouped using DBSCAN, with TCRdist sequence similarity added in when clustering inside HLA-allele-positive subsets. Repertoires with fewer than 30,000 or more than 120,000 public chains, plus five repertoires with anomalous nucleotide sharing, were excluded from co-occurrence clustering. TCRdb provides this immuneACCESS table in a form limited to in-frame rearrangements. Some clones are lacking; in checked studies, under half of them reflect an unresolved V gene, and why the rest are absent is not known. V, J and clone size are those of that table, while D and trimming were read from the DNA. This sample lists about 50,000 clones; roughly 75% were detected once. The ten largest make up 8.1% of the sample.

The cohort was made up of 666 healthy bone marrow donors. At the time of sampling, every cohort member was nominally healthy, though immune exposures that went unrecorded were likely present. The donor tested CMV seropositive, placing the donor among the 289 seropositive members of the cohort. Each donor provided a peripheral blood sample, and peripheral blood mononuclear cells were used for TCR beta sequencing. Genomic DNA extraction from the blood cell samples was performed with the Qiagen DNeasy Blood Extraction Kit. This clonotype originated in a young man in good health and CMV-seropositive. Sequenced input: PBMCs. The V and J segments used are TRBV15 and TRBJ1-1; 8 nucleotides in the junction match TRBD1. The CDR3 region: CATSEGQDAGSEAFF. The DNA sequence is given as TGTGCCACCAGCGAGGGACAGGACGCTGGATCGGAGGCTTTCTTT.